This T cell receptor beta chain is from a study of blood T cell repertoires in COVID-19. Study overall: From the United States, Italy and Spain came samples of acute and convalescent COVID-19.

Clones were sequenced by immunoSEQ multiplex PCR, and TCRdb holds only the in-frame ones, with some missing. The table shows over 75,000 clones, with about 90% occurring only once. The V end lost 4 bases, the J end lost 0 bases, and 13 bases lay between the germline ends. Germline CDR1 and CDR2: LGHNA and YNFKEQ. CDR3 length: 16 amino acids. Seattle researchers signed up patients amid active infection and tracked them longitudinally. The gene calls are TRBV4-2 and TRBJ1-5, with a possible D match to TRBD1 (5 bases). The sequenced material came from peripheral blood. This receptor was identified in a man aged 50 to 59 with COVID-19, enrolled during active disease. The CDR3 nucleotides are TGTGCCAGCAGCCGGACGGGGGACCATAGCAATCAGCCCCAGCATTTT. Its protein product is CASSRTGDHSNQPQHF.